These T cell receptor beta chains were read from a single sample in a study of blood T cell repertoires in COVID-19. Only in-frame clones appear in the TCRdb table, and some are missing; sequencing was by immunoSEQ multiplex PCR. This sample has around 240,000 clones, with about 79% found just once. The sample consisted of peripheral blood. The receptors come from a woman in her 40s who had recovered from COVID-19. CDR3s include the opening cysteine and the closing phenylalanine or tryptophan. A D gene is named only where the DNA matches it firmly. Size values are once, few and many counts, or a class for expanded clones, and some rows have none.

D gene	V gene	J gene	clone size	CDR3 protein	CDR3 DNA
TRBD1	TRBV4-1	TRBJ2-1	.	CASSPTRDRGSYNEQFF	TGCGCCAGCAGCCCGACGCGCGACAGGGGCTCCTACAATGAGCAGTTCTTC
.	TRBV6-1	TRBJ1-3	.	CASSEGARSSGNTIYF	TGTGCCAGCAGTGAGGGAGCCAGGAGCTCTGGAAACACCATATATTTT
TRBD1	TRBV5-1	TRBJ1-1	.	CASSLQGRGDTEAFF	TGCGCCAGCAGCTTACAGGGCAGGGGGGACACTGAAGCTTTCTTT
TRBD1	TRBV11-1	TRBJ1-1	.	CASRPNRGAASEAFF	TGTGCCAGCAGGCCGAACAGGGGCGCCGCCTCTGAAGCTTTCTTT
.	TRBV5-1	TRBJ1-4	.	CASSLSADEKLFF	TGCGCCAGCAGCTTGAGTGCGGATGAAAAACTGTTTTTT
.	TRBV13	TRBJ2-4	.	CASSLSGWAKNIQYF	TGTGCCAGCAGCTTATCGGGGTGGGCCAAAAACATTCAGTACTTC
.	TRBV7-3	TRBJ2-1	once	CASSRDTLYEQFF	TGTGCCAGCAGTCGGGACACCCTATATGAGCAGTTCTTC
TRBD1	TRBV6-1	TRBJ1-4	.	CASSDVPGQGDEKLFF	TGTGCCAGCAGTGACGTACCGGGACAGGGCGATGAAAAACTGTTTTTT
TRBD2	TRBV7-3	TRBJ2-2	.	CASSTGTSGTGELFF	TGTGCCAGCAGCACGGGGACTAGCGGGACCGGGGAGCTGTTTTTT
.	TRBV3-1/TRBV3-2	TRBJ2-1	.	CASSQDYSNNEQFF	TGTGCCAGCAGCCAAGATTACAGTAACAATGAGCAGTTCTTC
.	TRBV2	TRBJ1-1	.	CASSADSLNTEAFF	TGTGCCAGCAGTGCGGACAGTTTGAACACTGAAGCTTTCTTT
.	TRBV30	TRBJ1-2	.	CAWRTGQSTTF	TGTGCCTGGAGGACCGGACAGTCTACAACCTTC
TRBD2	TRBV27	TRBJ2-1	.	CASSLVLAGDTLSYNEQFF	TGTGCCAGCAGTTTAGTCCTAGCGGGGGATACACTCTCCTACAATGAGCAGTTCTTC
TRBD1	TRBV18	TRBJ2-1	.	CASSSGDRNYEQFF	TGTGCCAGCTCATCGGGGGACAGGAACTATGAGCAGTTCTTC
TRBD2	TRBV5-1	TRBJ2-2	once	CASSLEGLAGFANTGELFF	TGCGCCAGCAGCTTGGAGGGACTAGCGGGGTTCGCGAACACCGGGGAGCTGTTTTTT